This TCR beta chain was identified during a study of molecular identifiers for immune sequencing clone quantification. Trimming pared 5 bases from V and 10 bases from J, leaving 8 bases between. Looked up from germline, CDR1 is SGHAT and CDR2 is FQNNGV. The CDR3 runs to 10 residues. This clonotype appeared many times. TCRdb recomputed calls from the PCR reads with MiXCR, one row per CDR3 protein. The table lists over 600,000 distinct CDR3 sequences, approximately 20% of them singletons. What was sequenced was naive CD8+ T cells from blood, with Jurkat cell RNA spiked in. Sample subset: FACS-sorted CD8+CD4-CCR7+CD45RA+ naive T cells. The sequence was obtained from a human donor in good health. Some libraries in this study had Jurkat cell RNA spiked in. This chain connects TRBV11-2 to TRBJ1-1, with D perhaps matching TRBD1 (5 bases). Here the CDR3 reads CASSRDVAFF. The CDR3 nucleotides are TGTGCCAGCAGCCGGGACGTAGCTTTCTTT.